This T cell receptor beta chain was identified during a study of T cells after somatic rescue of genetic block. The repertoire was sequenced with immunoSEQ multiplex PCR; TCRdb's copy has only in-frame clones and lacks some. The sample comprises roughly 8,000 clones, 75% to 90% of which are singletons, and roughly 27% rests with the top ten. The CDR3 is 13 amino acids. V lost 4 bases and J 9 bases, leaving 16 bases between the germline ends. Germline V lookup: CDR1 LNHNV, CDR2 YYDKDF (reference sequence). The sequenced material came from peripheral blood mononuclear cells (PBMCs). The sequence came from a boy between 10 and 17 years old. The chain couples TRBV15 to TRBJ2-7, with D possibly matching TRBD1 (5 bases). The CDR3 sequence is CATSKQGVAGQYF. The CDR3 region has the DNA TGTGCCACCAGCAAACAAGGGGTTGCCGGGCAGTACTTC.